The 3 T cell receptor beta chains in this list originate from one sample, sequenced in a study of blood T cell repertoires in COVID-19. Sequenced by immunoSEQ multiplex PCR; TCRdb stores in-frame clones only, minus some. This sample yields approximately 220,000 clones, of which around 80% are seen a single time; 7% to 10% belongs to the top ten. The specimen sequenced was peripheral blood. The origin of the receptors is a woman in her 50s with acute or convalescent COVID-19.

The gene calls are TRBV19 and TRBJ2-3, with TRBD2 identical over 12 bases. The ends lost 4 bases at V and 4 bases at J; junction bases unmatched: 3. The CDR3 is 15 amino acids. From germline, CDR1 is LNHDA and CDR2 SQIVND (reference sequence). The CDR3 DNA is TGTGCCAGTAGTACCCTAGCGGGAGGGGCAGATACGCAGTATTTT. Translating it yields CASSTLAGGADTQYF.

V is TRBV7-2 and J is TRBJ2-5; TRBD2 agrees at 11 bases. J gave up 5 bases and V 7 bases, and 9 bases lay outside the gene matches. In germline, CDR1 is SGHTA, CDR2 FQGNSA. CDR3 length: 15 amino acids. The DNA of the CDR3 is TGTGCCAGCACCGTAATAGCGGGAGGGCTGGAGACCCAGTACTTC. This encodes CASTVIAGGLETQYF.

The chain links TRBV5-1 to TRBJ2-3; TRBD2 matches 9 bases. The CDR3 has 16 amino acids. Germline V gives CDR1 SGHRS, CDR2 YFSETQ. V shed 4 bases, J shed 7 bases, and the junction held 13 bases outside the gene matches. The CDR3 DNA sequence: TGCGCCAGCAGCGGAAGTAGCGGGAGTTTCAGTAATACGCAGTATTTT. This translates into CASSGSSGSFSNTQYF.